The T cell receptor (beta chain) under discussion was sequenced for a study of CD4 and CD8 cells across lung adenocarcinoma regions. The V gene lost 5 bases and the J gene lost 12 bases, with 27 bases spanning the gap. This CDR3 spans 16 amino acids. Germline CDR1 SGHVS, CDR2 FQNEAQ. The patients had localized lung adenocarcinoma, a non-small cell subtype. TCRdb processed the PCR reads anew with MiXCR; each CDR3 protein has one entry. The sample lists 9,000 to 13,000 distinct CDR3 sequences, approximately 55% occurring once. Sequenced material: CD4+ T cells from the center of a lung tumor. This clonotype originated in a male donor with lung adenocarcinoma. The CD4 and CD8 labels of this study may be unreliable. This chain uses TRBV7-8 with TRBJ2-3, with D tentatively TRBD2 (6 bases). CDR3 bases: TGTGCCAGCAGCCTCTCGCGTTTGGGAGGCAAAGATATTCAGTATTTT. It codes for CASSLSRLGGKDIQYF.